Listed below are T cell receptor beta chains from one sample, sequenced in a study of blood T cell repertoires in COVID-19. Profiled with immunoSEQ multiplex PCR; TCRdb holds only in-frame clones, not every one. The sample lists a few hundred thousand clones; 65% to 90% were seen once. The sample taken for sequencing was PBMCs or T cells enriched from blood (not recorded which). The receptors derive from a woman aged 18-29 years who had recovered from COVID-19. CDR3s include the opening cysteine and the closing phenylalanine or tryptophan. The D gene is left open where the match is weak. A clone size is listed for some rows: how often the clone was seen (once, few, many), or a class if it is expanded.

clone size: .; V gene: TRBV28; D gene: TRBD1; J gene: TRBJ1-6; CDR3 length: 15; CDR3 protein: CAGRTGGSYNSPLHF; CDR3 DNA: TGTGCCGGACGGACAGGGGGCTCCTATAATTCACCCCTCCACTTT
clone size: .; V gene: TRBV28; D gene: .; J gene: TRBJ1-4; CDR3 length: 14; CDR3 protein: CASSLSYTGSKLFF; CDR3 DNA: TGTGCCAGCAGTTTATCTTACACGGGGTCGAAACTGTTTTTT
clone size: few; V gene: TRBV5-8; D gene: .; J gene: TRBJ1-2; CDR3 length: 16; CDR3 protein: CASSLVQGPPSYGYTF; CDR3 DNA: TGTGCCAGCAGCTTGGTTCAGGGGCCCCCGTCCTATGGCTACACCTTC
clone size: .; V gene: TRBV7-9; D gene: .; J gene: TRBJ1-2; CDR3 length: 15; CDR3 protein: CASSLPQGPNYGYTF; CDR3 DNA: TGTGCCAGCAGCTTACCACAGGGCCCAAACTATGGCTACACCTTC
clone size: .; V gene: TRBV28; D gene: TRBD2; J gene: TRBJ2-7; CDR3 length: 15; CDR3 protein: CASKGVAGVSYEQYF; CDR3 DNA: TGTGCCAGCAAGGGGGTAGCGGGAGTCTCCTACGAGCAGTACTTC
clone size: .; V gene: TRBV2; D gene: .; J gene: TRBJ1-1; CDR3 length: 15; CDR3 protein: CASSEAPGLGAEAFF; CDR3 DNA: TGTGCCAGCAGTGAAGCTCCCGGATTAGGGGCTGAAGCTTTCTTT
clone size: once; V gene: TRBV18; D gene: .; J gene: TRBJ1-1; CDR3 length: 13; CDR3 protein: CASSPREGTEAFF; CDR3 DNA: TGTGCCAGCTCACCAAGGGAGGGCACTGAAGCTTTCTTT
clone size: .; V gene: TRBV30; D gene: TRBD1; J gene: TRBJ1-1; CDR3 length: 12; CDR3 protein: CAYDRGVGEAFF; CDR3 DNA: TGTGCCTACGACAGGGGGGTGGGTGAAGCTTTCTTT
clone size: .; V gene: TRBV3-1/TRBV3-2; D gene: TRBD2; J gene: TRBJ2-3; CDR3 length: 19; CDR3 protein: CASSHHLAGLLTSTDTQYF; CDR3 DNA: TGTGCCAGCAGCCACCACCTAGCGGGACTCCTGACTAGCACAGATACGCAGTATTTT
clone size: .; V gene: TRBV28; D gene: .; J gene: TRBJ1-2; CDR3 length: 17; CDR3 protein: CASSLNERGRINYGYTF; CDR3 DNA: TGTGCCAGCAGTTTAAATGAGCGCGGGCGAATTAACTATGGCTACACCTTC
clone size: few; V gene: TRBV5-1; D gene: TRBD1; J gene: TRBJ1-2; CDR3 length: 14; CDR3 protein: CASSSIQGHYGYTF; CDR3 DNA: TGCGCCAGCAGCAGCATACAGGGGCACTATGGCTACACCTTC
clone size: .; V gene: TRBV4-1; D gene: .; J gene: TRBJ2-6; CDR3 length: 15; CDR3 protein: CASSQEGAGANVLTF; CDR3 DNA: TGCGCCAGCAGCCAAGAAGGGGCCGGGGCCAACGTCCTGACTTTC
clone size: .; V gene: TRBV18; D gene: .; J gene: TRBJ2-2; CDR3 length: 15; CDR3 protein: CASSPYDGNSGELFF; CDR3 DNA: TGTGCCAGCTCACCATACGACGGGAACTCGGGGGAGCTGTTTTTT
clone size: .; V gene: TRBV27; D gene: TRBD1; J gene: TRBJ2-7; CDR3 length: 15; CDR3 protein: CASSSTGGPSYEQYF; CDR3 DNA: TGTGCCAGCAGTTCCACAGGGGGACCTTCCTACGAGCAGTACTTC
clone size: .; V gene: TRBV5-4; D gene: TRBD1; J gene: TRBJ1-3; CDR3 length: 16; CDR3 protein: CASSQQVGTGGNTIYF; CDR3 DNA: TGTGCCAGCAGCCAGCAAGTCGGGACAGGAGGAAACACCATATATTTT
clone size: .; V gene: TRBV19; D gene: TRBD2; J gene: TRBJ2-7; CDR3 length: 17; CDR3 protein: CASSIEASGPFFYEQYF; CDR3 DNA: TGTGCCAGTAGTATAGAAGCTAGCGGTCCCTTTTTTTACGAGCAGTACTTC
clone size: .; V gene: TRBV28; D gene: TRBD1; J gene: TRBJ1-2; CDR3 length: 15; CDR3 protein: CASSPGTGGNYGYTF; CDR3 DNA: TGTGCCAGCAGTCCCGGGACAGGGGGCAACTATGGCTACACCTTC